A single sample gave rise to the 30 T cell receptor beta chains below, sequenced in a study of cytomegalovirus exposure and HLA in healthy donors. The PCR ran on 60 Vbeta and 13 Jbeta primers. Data came from immunoSEQ multiplex PCR; TCRdb stores just in-frame clones and leaves some out. There are about 140,000 clones in the sample; about 82% occur only once, and 2.2% lies in the top ten. The sample was PBMCs. The origin of the receptors is a man aged 25-45 years in good health and CMV-seronegative.

This clone was detected a few times. The chain joins TRBV6-4 to TRBJ2-1, with a weak D call TRBD2 (5 bases). V was shortened by 6 bases and J by 13 bases, with 10 bases between the two germline ends. Germline values: CDR1 MRHNA, CDR2 SNTAGT. The CDR3 extends over 10 amino acids. CDR3 region: CASSAPGQFF. For the CDR3, the DNA is TGTGCCAGCAGCGCCCCGGGACAGTTCTTC.

V gene TRBV27 combines with J gene TRBJ1-6; D unresolved. The CDR3 has 14 amino acids. Germline lookup yields CDR1 MNHEY and CDR2 SMNVEV (reference sequence). Trimming stripped 2 bases from V and 9 bases from J, with 11 bases between. The CDR3 is CASSLGGPFSPLHF. Written as DNA, the CDR3 is TGTGCCAGCAGTTTAGGAGGTCCTTTTTCACCCCTCCACTTT.

The chain joins TRBV7-8 to TRBJ1-5; 8 bases align to TRBD1. Germline CDR1 is SGHVS and CDR2 is FQNEAQ. J gave up 8 bases and V 5 bases, and 11 bases lay outside the gene matches. This CDR3 is built from 15 residues. This CDR3 is CASSHQTGVNEPQHF. The CDR3 nucleotides read TGTGCCAGCAGCCATCAGACAGGGGTTAATGAGCCCCAGCATTTT.

This sequence joins TRBV5-1 and TRBJ1-2; the D is unclear. Germline V gene lookup returns CDR1 SGHRS and CDR2 YFSETQ. V lost 9 bases to trimming and J lost 2 bases, with 17 bases between them. This CDR3 region has 14 residues. CDR3 protein: CATARSPGNYGYTF. In DNA, the CDR3 is TGCGCCACCGCGAGGAGTCCGGGAAACTATGGCTACACCTTC.

The chain has TRBV5-1 and TRBJ1-2; TRBD1 matches at 8 bases. V was pared by 4 bases and J by 6 bases, with 5 bases of the junction left unmatched. Germline CDR1 is SGHRS and CDR2 is YFSETQ. The CDR3 loop spans 13 amino acids. The CDR3 DNA sequence: TGCGCCAGCAGCACCGGACAGGGAGATGGCTACACCTTC. Translating gives CASSTGQGDGYTF.

The chain carries TRBV5-1 and TRBJ2-2, with D unresolved. V was cut by 4 bases and J by 3 bases, with 7 bases left in between. Germline lookup yields CDR1 SGHRS and CDR2 YFSETQ. The CDR3 runs to 13 residues. The CDR3 DNA is TGCGCCAGCAGCCCACAAGACACCGGGGAGCTGTTTTTT. Translation gives CASSPQDTGELFF.

This chain connects TRBV29-1 to TRBJ1-2, with D possibly matching TRBD1 (5 bases). CDR3 length: 13 amino acids. V shed 4 bases and J shed 4 bases, with 13 bases lying between them. Germline CDR1 and CDR2: SQVTM and ANQGSEA. CDR3 sequence: CSVAGRQRYGYTF. As DNA, the CDR3 is TGCAGCGTTGCTGGTCGACAGCGCTATGGCTACACCTTC.

This chain connects TRBV5-6 to TRBJ1-4, with D possibly TRBD1 on 6 matching bases. V was cut by 3 bases and J by 13 bases, with 19 bases left in between. CDR1 is SGHDT, CDR2 YYEEEE, per germline. CDR3 length equals 14 residues. CDR3 DNA: TGTGCCAGCAGCTGGGGCTCCACAGGGAGGGGACTGTTTTTT. The encoded protein is CASSWGSTGRGLFF.

This rearrangement joins TRBV2 to TRBJ1-5, with D perhaps TRBD1 (6 bases). CDR1 and CDR2 from the germline V gene are SNHLY and FYNNEI. V was clipped by 2 bases and J by 3 bases, with 8 bases between them. This CDR3 region has 14 residues. This CDR3 reads CASSERGNNQPQHF. The CDR3 DNA is TGTGCCAGCAGTGAAAGGGGGAACAATCAGCCCCAGCATTTT.

The chain joins TRBV10-1 to TRBJ2-2, with a possible D match to TRBD1 (6 bases). The germline CDR1 and CDR2 sequences are WNHNN and SYGVQD (reference sequence). CDR3 length: 17 amino acids. V gave up 2 bases and J gave up 3 bases, with 16 bases separating them. CDR3 region: CASSEPVAAGDTGELFF. In DNA form, the CDR3 reads TGCGCCAGCAGTGAGCCGGTCGCGGCAGGGGACACCGGGGAGCTGTTTTTT.

The chain combines TRBV7-8 with TRBJ2-7; a possible D gene is TRBD1 (6 bases). From germline, CDR1 is SGHVS and CDR2 FQNEAQ. The V end was cut by 5 bases, the J end by 0 bases, with 14 bases between. The CDR3 sequence is 15 residues long. The DNA for the CDR3 is TGTGCCAGCAGCCGACACCGGGACAACTCCTACGAGCAGTACTTC. Its translation is CASSRHRDNSYEQYF.

The chain combines TRBV30 with TRBJ2-7, with TRBD2 identical over 8 bases. J was trimmed by 0 bases and V by 1 base; bases with no gene match: 8. CDR3 length: 16 residues. Germline V gene sequence: CDR1 GTSNPN, CDR2 SVGIG (reference sequence). CDR3 amino acids: CAWSGYGSGTSYEQYF. Here the CDR3 DNA reads TGTGCCTGGAGTGGGTACGGTAGCGGGACCTCCTACGAGCAGTACTTC.

This clone has just a few counts. The rearrangement joins TRBV5-1 to TRBJ2-7; TRBD1 might be the D (6 bases). Trimming shortened V by 0 bases and J by 3 bases, and 25 bases separated the two germline ends. The germline V gene has CDR1 SGHRS and CDR2 YFSETQ. The CDR3 totals 19 residues. CDR3 nucleotides: TGCGCCAGCAGCTTGGGCACACACCCATCCGGTGGCAGGGGCTACGAGCAGTACTTC. Residues: CASSLGTHPSGGRGYEQYF. Filled out from reference TRBV5-1 and TRBJ2-7, the complete variable domain reads KAGVTQTPRYLIKTRGQQVTLSCSPISGHRSVSWYQQTPGQGLQFLFEYFSETQRNKGNFPGRFSGRQFSNSRSEMNVSTLELGDSALYLCASSLGTHPSGGRGYEQYFGPGTRLTVT.

This clone was counted a few times. The V and J genes are TRBV6-4 and TRBJ2-5; tentative D call: TRBD1 (6 bases). Germline CDR1 is MRHNA and CDR2 is SNTAGT. V was trimmed by 1 base and J by 2 bases, leaving 11 bases between them. The length of the CDR3 is 15 residues. CDR3 coding DNA: TGTGCCAGCAGTGACTACTCGACAGGTCAAGAGACCCAGTACTTC. As protein: CASSDYSTGQETQYF.

The chain carries TRBV27 and TRBJ2-1; the D gene is possibly TRBD2 (6 bases). V was shortened by 5 bases and J by 6 bases, with 17 bases between the two germline ends. This CDR3 has 15 residues. The germline V gene encodes CDR1 MNHEY and CDR2 SMNVEV (reference sequence). CDR3 sequence: CASSVSGEVTNEQFF. Here the CDR3 DNA reads TGTGCCAGCAGTGTTAGTGGGGAGGTTACCAATGAGCAGTTCTTC.

This chain links TRBV9 with TRBJ2-2, with 12 bases aligning to TRBD2. The CDR3 runs to 19 residues. Germline assignment: CDR1 SGDLS and CDR2 YYNGEE. Germline trimming cut 2 bases from V and 4 bases from J; bases unmatched to any gene: 12. The CDR3 sequence is CASSVALAGGPGLTGELFF. As DNA, the CDR3 is TGTGCCAGCAGCGTGGCCCTAGCGGGAGGGCCTGGTCTCACCGGGGAGCTGTTTTTT.

The rearrangement joins TRBV15 to TRBJ2-2, with 10 bases aligning to TRBD1. V lost 4 bases and J lost 6; bases outside the gene matches: 5. Per the germline V gene, CDR1 is LNHNV and CDR2 is YYDKDF (reference sequence). There are 15 residues in the CDR3. The CDR3 reads CATSTGTGAAGELFF. DNA for the CDR3: TGTGCCACCAGCACGGGGACAGGGGCGGCCGGGGAGCTGTTTTTT.

V and J are TRBV5-1 and TRBJ2-5; D remains ambiguous. CDR3 length equals 15 residues. V shed 3 bases and J shed 5 bases, with 17 bases lying between them. The germline gives CDR1 SGHRS, CDR2 YFSETQ. CDR3 DNA: TGCGCCAGCAGCTCTAACATGGCCGCCAGGGAGACCCAGTACTTC. Amino acid sequence: CASSSNMAARETQYF.

The CDR3 sequence is CASKIQGLLAEAFF. The CDR3 DNA is TGTGCCAGCAAGATTCAGGGTTTACTGGCTGAAGCTTTCTTT. This chain joins TRBV2 and TRBJ1-1, with a weak D call TRBD1 (5 bases). Deletions cut 7 bases from V and 6 bases from J, with 18 bases between. The CDR3 extends over 14 amino acids. CDR1 SNHLY and CDR2 FYNNEI come from the germline V gene.

This chain joins TRBV12-5 and TRBJ2-1; the D gene is possibly TRBD2 (6 bases). V gave up 0 bases and J gave up 0 bases, with 9 bases separating them. Germline CDR1 and CDR2: LGHNT and FRNRAP. The CDR3 is 16 residues long. CDR3 bases: TGTGCTAGTGGTTTGGTTCTAGCGAGCTCCTACAATGAGCAGTTCTTC. Translated, it gives CASGLVLASSYNEQFF.

Ten or more counts support this clone. V gene TRBV4-2 combines with J gene TRBJ2-6, with D hard to call. The CDR3 consists of 15 residues. Trimming pared 4 bases from V and 0 bases from J, leaving 7 bases between. Germline V gene lookup returns CDR1 LGHNA and CDR2 YNFKEQ. The CDR3: CASSLSGSGANVLTF. CDR3 in DNA: TGTGCCAGCAGCCTTTCAGGCTCTGGGGCCAACGTCCTGACTTTC.

The chain is built from TRBV27 and TRBJ1-5, with 7 positions matching TRBD1. The V gene's germline CDR1 is MNHEY and CDR2 SMNVEV (reference sequence). The V and J ends lost 5 bases and 2 bases, in that order; junction bases with no gene match: 3. The CDR3 has 14 amino acids. The DNA for the CDR3 is TGTGCCAGCAGTCGCCAGGGGGGCAATCAGCCCCAGCATTTT. Protein product: CASSRQGGNQPQHF.

The chain carries TRBV4-1 and TRBJ1-1, with no clear D. This CDR3 contains 15 residues. Germline V gives CDR1 MGHRA, CDR2 YSYEKL. Trimming left V 2 bases short and J 4 bases short, with 14 bases between. CDR3 protein: CASSQPTVGGTEAFF. The CDR3 DNA sequence: TGCGCCAGCAGCCAACCCACAGTGGGAGGCACTGAAGCTTTCTTT.

The chain combines TRBV7-9 with TRBJ1-1; 11 bases fit TRBD1. CDR3 length: 14 residues. J lost 10 bases, V lost 4 bases, and 8 bases had no gene match. CDR1 is SEHNR and CDR2 is FQNEAQ in the germline V gene (reference sequence). The DNA for the CDR3 is TGTGCCAGCAGCTCAACCGGGACAGGGGGTATAGCTTTCTTT. Its translation is CASSSTGTGGIAFF.

This clone was seen a single time. The rearrangement joins TRBV7-8 to TRBJ2-1; TRBD2 aligns across 13 bases. This CDR3 comprises 14 residues. Germline V gene data show CDR1 as SGHVS and CDR2 as FQNEAQ. Trimming took 5 bases from V and 13 from J; bases not matched to a gene: 8. The CDR3: CASSLRLAGGAQFF. The CDR3, as DNA: TGTGCCAGCAGCCTGAGACTAGCGGGAGGCGCTCAGTTCTTC.

The chain recombines TRBV5-4 with TRBJ2-7, with TRBD1 identical over 12 bases. The V gene end was trimmed by 3 bases and the J gene end by 6 bases; junction bases not matched to a gene: 16. This CDR3 is built from 18 residues. Germline assignment: CDR1 SGHNT and CDR2 YYREEE (reference sequence). The CDR3 coding sequence is TGTGCCAGCAGCTGGGGATTTCCGTCCGGGACAGGGGGCCGCGAGCAGTACTTC. As protein: CASSWGFPSGTGGREQYF.

Note on this clone: The junction shows a germline mismatch at one end, possibly a read error. V and J are TRBV29-1 and TRBJ1-2, with D possibly matching TRBD1 (6 bases). The CDR3 is made up of 12 amino acids. CDR1 and CDR2 (germline): SQVTM, ANQGSEA. In DNA form, the CDR3 reads TGCAGCGTTGGGGACATCTGGTCCAGCTACCCCTTC. Translation: CSVGDIWSSYPF.

This sequence joins TRBV6-1 and TRBJ1-4; 7 bases map to TRBD1. The CDR3 covers 12 residues. J was trimmed by 8 bases and V by 7 bases; bases with no gene match: 4. The V gene's germline CDR1 is MNHNS and CDR2 SASEGT. In DNA, the CDR3 is TGTGCCAGCACCCGGGACAGAGAAAAACTGTTTTTT. Amino acid sequence: CASTRDREKLFF.

The chain combines TRBV25-1 with TRBJ2-6; 7 bases agree with TRBD2. With 1 base clipped from V and 0 bases from J, the junction kept 6 bases outside the gene matches. The length of the CDR3 is 18 residues. Germline loops: CDR1 MGHDK, CDR2 SYGVNS. The CDR3 coding sequence is TGTGCCAGCAGTGAATTTGGGACTACGAGCTCTGGGGCCAACGTCCTGACTTTC. Residues: CASSEFGTTSSGANVLTF.

The chain uses TRBV9 and TRBJ2-2; 9 nucleotides agree with TRBD2. From germline, CDR1 is SGDLS and CDR2 YYNGEE. Unmatched junction bases numbered 4, after V lost 0 bases and J lost 1 base. CDR3 length: 17 residues. The CDR3 sequence: CASSVDALAGNTGELFF. In DNA, the CDR3 is TGTGCCAGCAGCGTAGATGCACTAGCGGGGAACACCGGGGAGCTGTTTTTT. Supplemented by reference TRBV9 and TRBJ2-2, the full variable domain reads DSGVTQTPKHLITATGQRVTLRCSPRSGDLSVYWYQQSLDQGLQFLIQYYNGEERAKGNILERFSAQQFPDLHSELNLSSLELGDSALYFCASSVDALAGNTGELFFGEGSRLTVL.